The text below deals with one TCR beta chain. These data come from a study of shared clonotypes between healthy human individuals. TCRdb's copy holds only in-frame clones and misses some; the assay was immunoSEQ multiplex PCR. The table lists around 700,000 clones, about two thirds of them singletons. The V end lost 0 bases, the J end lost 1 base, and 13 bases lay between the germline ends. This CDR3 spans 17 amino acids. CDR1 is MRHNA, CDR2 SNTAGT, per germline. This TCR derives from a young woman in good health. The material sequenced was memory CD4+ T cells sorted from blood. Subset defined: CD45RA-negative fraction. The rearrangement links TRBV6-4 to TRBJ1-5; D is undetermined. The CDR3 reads CASSDSYRVLSNQPQHF. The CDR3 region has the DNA TGTGCCAGCAGTGACTCGTATAGGGTTCTGAGCAATCAGCCCCAGCATTTT.